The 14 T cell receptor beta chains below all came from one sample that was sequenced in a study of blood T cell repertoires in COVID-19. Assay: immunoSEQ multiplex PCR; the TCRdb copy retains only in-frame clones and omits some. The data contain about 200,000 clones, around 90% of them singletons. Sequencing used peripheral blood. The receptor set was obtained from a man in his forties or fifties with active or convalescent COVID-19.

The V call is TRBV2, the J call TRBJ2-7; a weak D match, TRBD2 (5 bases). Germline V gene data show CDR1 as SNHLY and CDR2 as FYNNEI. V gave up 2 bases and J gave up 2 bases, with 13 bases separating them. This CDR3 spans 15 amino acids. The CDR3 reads CASSESVWGAYEQYF. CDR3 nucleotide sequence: TGTGCCAGCAGTGAAAGTGTCTGGGGAGCCTACGAGCAGTACTTC.

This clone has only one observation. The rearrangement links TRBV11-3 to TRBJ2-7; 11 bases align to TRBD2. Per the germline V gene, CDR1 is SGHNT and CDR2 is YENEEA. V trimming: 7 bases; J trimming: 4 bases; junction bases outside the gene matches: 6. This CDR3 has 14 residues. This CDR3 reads CASTFGLAGYEQYF. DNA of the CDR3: TGTGCCAGCACCTTTGGACTAGCGGGTTACGAGCAGTACTTC.

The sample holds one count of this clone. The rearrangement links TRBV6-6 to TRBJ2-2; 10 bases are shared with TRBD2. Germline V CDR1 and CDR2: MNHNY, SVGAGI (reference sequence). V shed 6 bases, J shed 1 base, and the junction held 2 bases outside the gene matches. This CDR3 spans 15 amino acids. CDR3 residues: CASRWTSGNTGELFF. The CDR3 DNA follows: TGTGCCAGCAGATGGACTAGCGGGAACACCGGGGAGCTGTTTTTT.

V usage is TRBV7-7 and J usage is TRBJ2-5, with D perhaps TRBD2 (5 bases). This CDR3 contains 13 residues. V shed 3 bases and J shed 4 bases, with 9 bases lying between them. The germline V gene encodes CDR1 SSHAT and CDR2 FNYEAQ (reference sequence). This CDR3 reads CASSFDRGETQYF. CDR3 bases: TGTGCCAGCAGCTTCGATCGGGGAGAGACCCAGTACTTC.

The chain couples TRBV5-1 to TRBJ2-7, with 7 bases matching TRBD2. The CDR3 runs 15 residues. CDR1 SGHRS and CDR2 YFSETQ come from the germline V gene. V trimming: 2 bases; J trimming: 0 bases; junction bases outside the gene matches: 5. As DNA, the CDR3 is TGCGCCAGCAGCTTAGGGGCGGGGGTCTCCTACGAGCAGTACTTC. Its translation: CASSLGAGVSYEQYF.

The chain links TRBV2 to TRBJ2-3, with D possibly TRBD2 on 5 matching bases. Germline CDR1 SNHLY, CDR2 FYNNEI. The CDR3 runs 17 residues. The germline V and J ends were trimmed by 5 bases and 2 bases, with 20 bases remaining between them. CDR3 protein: CASSRERQVEFTDTQYF. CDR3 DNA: TGTGCCAGCAGTAGGGAGCGGCAGGTCGAGTTCACAGATACGCAGTATTTT.

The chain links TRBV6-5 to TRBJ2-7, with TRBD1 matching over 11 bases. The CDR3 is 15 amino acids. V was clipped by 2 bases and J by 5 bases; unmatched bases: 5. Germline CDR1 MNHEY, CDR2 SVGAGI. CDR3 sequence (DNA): TGTGCCAGCAGTTACCGCTGGGACAGGGGGGACGAGCAGTACTTC. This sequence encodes CASSYRWDRGDEQYF.

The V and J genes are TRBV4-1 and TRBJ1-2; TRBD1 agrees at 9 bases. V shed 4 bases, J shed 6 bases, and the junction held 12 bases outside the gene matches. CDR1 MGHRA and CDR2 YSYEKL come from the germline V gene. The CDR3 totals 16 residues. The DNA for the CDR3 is TGCGCCAGCAGCCGAAGGGAGATACAGGGGGCTGATGGCTACACCTTC. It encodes CASSRREIQGADGYTF.

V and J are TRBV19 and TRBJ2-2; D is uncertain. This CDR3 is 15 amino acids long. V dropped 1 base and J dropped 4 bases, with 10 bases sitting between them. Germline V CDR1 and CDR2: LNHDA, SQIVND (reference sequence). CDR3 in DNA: TGTGCCAGTAGTATAGGCCAGCAGCGCACCGGGGAGCTGTTTTTT. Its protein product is CASSIGQQRTGELFF. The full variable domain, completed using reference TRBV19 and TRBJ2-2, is DGGITQSPKYLFRKEGQNVTLSCEQNLNHDAMYWYRQDPGQGLRLIYYSQIVNDFQKGDIAEGYSVSREKKESFPLTVTSAQKNPTAFYLCASSIGQQRTGELFFGEGSRLTVL.

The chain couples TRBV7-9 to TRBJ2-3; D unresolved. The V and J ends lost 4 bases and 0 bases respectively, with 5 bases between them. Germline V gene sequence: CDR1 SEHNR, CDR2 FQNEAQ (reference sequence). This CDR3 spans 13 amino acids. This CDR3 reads CASSSPSTDTQYF. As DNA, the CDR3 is TGTGCCAGCAGCTCCCCGAGCACAGATACGCAGTATTTT.

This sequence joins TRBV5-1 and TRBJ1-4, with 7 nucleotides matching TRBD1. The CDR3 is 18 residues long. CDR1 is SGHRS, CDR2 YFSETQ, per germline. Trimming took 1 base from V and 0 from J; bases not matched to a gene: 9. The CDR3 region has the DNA TGCGCCAGCAGCTTGTATCATAGACAGGGTGCAACTAATGAAAAACTGTTTTTT. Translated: CASSLYHRQGATNEKLFF.

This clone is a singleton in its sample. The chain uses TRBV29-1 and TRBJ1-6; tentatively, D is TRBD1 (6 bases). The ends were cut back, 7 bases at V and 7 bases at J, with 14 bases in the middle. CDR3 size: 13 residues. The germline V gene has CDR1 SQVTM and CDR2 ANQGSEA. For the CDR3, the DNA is TGCAGCGCCCGGGGGGCAGAGAATTCACCCCTCCACTTT. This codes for CSARGAENSPLHF.

CDR3 sequence reads: CASSSGGTAIYGYTF. CDR3 nucleotides: TGCGCCAGCAGTTCAGGCGGGACAGCAATATATGGCTACACCTTC. V gene TRBV5-1 combines with J gene TRBJ1-2, with 7 positions matching TRBD1. The CDR3 sequence is 15 residues long. V trimming: 5 bases; J trimming: 5 bases; junction bases outside the gene matches: 12. Germline values: CDR1 SGHRS, CDR2 YFSETQ.

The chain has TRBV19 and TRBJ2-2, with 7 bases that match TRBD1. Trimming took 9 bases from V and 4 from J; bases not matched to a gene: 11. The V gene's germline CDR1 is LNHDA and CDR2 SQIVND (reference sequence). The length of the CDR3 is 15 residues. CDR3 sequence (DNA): TGTGCCAGCAATTGGGGAGACAGGGCCACCGGGGAGCTGTTTTTT. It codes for CASNWGDRATGELFF.